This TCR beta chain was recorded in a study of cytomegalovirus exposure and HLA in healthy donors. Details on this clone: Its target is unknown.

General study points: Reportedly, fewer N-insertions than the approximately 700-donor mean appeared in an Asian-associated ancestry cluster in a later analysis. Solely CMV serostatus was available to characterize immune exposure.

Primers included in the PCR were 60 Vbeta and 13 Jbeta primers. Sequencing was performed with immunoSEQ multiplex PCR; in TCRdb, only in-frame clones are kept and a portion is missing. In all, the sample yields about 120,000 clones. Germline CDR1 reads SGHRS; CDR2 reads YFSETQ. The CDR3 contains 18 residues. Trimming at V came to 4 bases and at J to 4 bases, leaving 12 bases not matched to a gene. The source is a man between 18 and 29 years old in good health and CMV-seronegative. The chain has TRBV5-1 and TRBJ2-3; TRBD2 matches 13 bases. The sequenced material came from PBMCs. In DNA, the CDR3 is TGCGCCAGCAGCAGGGGAAGGACTAGCGGGAGTATGGCAGATACGCAGTATTTT. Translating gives CASSRGRTSGSMADTQYF.